The present TCR beta chain was sequenced within a study of cytomegalovirus exposure and HLA in healthy donors. Study conclusions and caveats: Both high specificity and high sensitivity reportedly marked the classifier's diagnosis of cytomegalovirus status. Rarity characterized most TCR sequences, yet some public TCRs appeared in many donors. The study flagged 150 to 200 TCR beta chains as cytomegalovirus-associated.

From germline, CDR1 is MNHEY and CDR2 SVGAGI. The CDR3 sequence is 15 residues long. V shed 7 bases and J shed 3 bases, with 18 bases lying between them. A note on this clone: No antigen is known for it.

The protocol was immunoSEQ multiplex PCR, while the TCRdb copy is restricted to in-frame clones and leaves out a portion. The repertoire consists of 250,000 to 400,000 clones, with roughly 87% occurring once and the leading ten covering roughly 1.1%. The chain is built from TRBV6-5 and TRBJ2-5; no firm D call. This receptor was taken from a woman aged 25 to 39 in good health and CMV-seropositive. The sequenced sample consisted of PBMCs. CDR3 residues: CASTLPDKFKETQYF. CDR3 nucleotide sequence: TGTGCCAGCACCCTGCCGGATAAGTTTAAAGAGACCCAGTACTTC.